One T cell receptor (beta chain) is described in this entry. What it binds is not known. CD4+ naive, central memory, regulatory and stem cell-like memory cells were sorted via CD45RO/CCR7/CD25/CD127/CD95/CD27. Expressed TCRB transcripts were sequenced because the isolated RNA had all been reverse transcribed beforehand. Generated by immunoSEQ multiplex PCR, the TCRdb table keeps only in-frame clones and is missing some. The sample contains 100,000 to 150,000 clones, approximately 15% of which appear only once. The sample originates from a study of beta chain features in type 1 diabetes. Study-level findings and limits: Whatever favoring of shorter templates PCR might show would apply equally to patients and controls. Researchers report that Type 1 diabetes patients had moderately but significantly shorter TCRB CDR3s across all four CD4+ subsets.

The CDR3 is 15 amino acids. Germline V lookup: CDR1 SNHLY, CDR2 FYNNEI. V lost 6 bases and J 9 bases, leaving 21 bases between the germline ends. This TCR came from a man aged 18 to 30 with type 1 diabetes. J is TRBJ2-1 and V is TRBV2; D assignment may be TRBD1 or TRBD2 (5 bases each). The sample comprised central memory CD4+ T cells from blood. The CDR3 DNA reads TGTGCCAGCAGCGAACTTCAGGGAGCGACTGGTGAGCAGTTCTTC. Protein: CASSELQGATGEQFF.